Listed below are T cell receptor beta chains from one sample, sequenced in a study of radiation and T cells in renal cell carcinoma. Clones were sequenced by immunoSEQ multiplex PCR, and TCRdb holds only the in-frame ones, with some missing. The sample consists of tens of thousands of clones, around four fifths of them appearing once. Sequencing was performed on blood, taken from a patient whose treatment included radiotherapy and nephrectomy. The receptor set was obtained from a man between 45 and 60 years old with renal cell carcinoma. Both conserved end residues are part of each CDR3. Each record gives: D gene, J gene, V gene, clone size, CDR3 DNA, CDR3 protein. The D gene is left open where the match is weak. A row's size may be missing; if present it is once, few, many or a size class.

D gene: -
J gene: TRBJ1-1
V gene: TRBV15
clone size: few
CDR3 DNA: TGTGCCACCAGCAGGCTAAACACTGAAGCTTTCTTT
CDR3 protein: CATSRLNTEAFF

D gene: TRBD1
J gene: TRBJ1-5
V gene: TRBV19
clone size: -
CDR3 DNA: TGTGCCAGTAGCGCGGGACAGGGTGACAATCAGCCCCAGCATTTT
CDR3 protein: CASSAGQGDNQPQHF

D gene: -
J gene: TRBJ2-7
V gene: TRBV14
clone size: -
CDR3 DNA: TGTGCCAGCAGCCAAGAGAGGCCAGGACAGTTGGCTTACGAGCAGTACTTC
CDR3 protein: CASSQERPGQLAYEQYF

D gene: -
J gene: TRBJ1-5
V gene: TRBV19
clone size: -
CDR3 DNA: TGTGCCAGTAGTATTGGGACAAACAATCAGCCCCAGCATTTT
CDR3 protein: CASSIGTNNQPQHF

D gene: TRBD1
J gene: TRBJ2-1
V gene: TRBV9
clone size: -
CDR3 DNA: TGTGCCAGCAGCGGGACAGGGAAATCCTACAATGAGCAGTTCTTC
CDR3 protein: CASSGTGKSYNEQFF

D gene: -
J gene: TRBJ1-5
V gene: TRBV27
clone size: -
CDR3 DNA: TGTGCCAGCAGTTTAGGACGAGATCAGCCCCAGCATTTT
CDR3 protein: CASSLGRDQPQHF

D gene: -
J gene: TRBJ2-7
V gene: TRBV29-1
clone size: -
CDR3 DNA: TGCAGCGCCCGCGGGATTACGGGGGACTACGAGCAGTACTTC
CDR3 protein: CSARGITGDYEQYF

D gene: -
J gene: TRBJ2-5
V gene: TRBV19
clone size: -
CDR3 DNA: TGTGCCATTAGCCCCACAGGAGACGTCCAAGAGACCCAGTACTTC
CDR3 protein: CAISPTGDVQETQYF

D gene: TRBD2
J gene: TRBJ2-7
V gene: TRBV7-3
clone size: -
CDR3 DNA: TGTGCCAGCAGCTTATCCAGCGGGAGGAACGAGCAGTACTTC
CDR3 protein: CASSLSSGRNEQYF

D gene: TRBD1
J gene: TRBJ2-7
V gene: TRBV7-8
clone size: once
CDR3 DNA: TGTGCCAGCAGCCTAGGGGGCGGTTACGAGCAGTACTTC
CDR3 protein: CASSLGGGYEQYF

D gene: -
J gene: TRBJ2-7
V gene: TRBV7-9
clone size: once
CDR3 DNA: TGTGCCAGCAGCTTAGATCAAAGGGTAGGTTCGATGTACGAGCAGTACTTC
CDR3 protein: CASSLDQRVGSMYEQYF

D gene: TRBD1
J gene: TRBJ1-6
V gene: TRBV6-7
clone size: -
CDR3 DNA: TGTGCCAGCAGTAACCAGGGGACAGGGGAGCATTCACCCCTCCACTTT
CDR3 protein: CASSNQGTGEHSPLHF

D gene: -
J gene: TRBJ1-1
V gene: TRBV7-6
clone size: few
CDR3 DNA: TGTGCCAGCAGCTTAGCAGTTGGCAGTGAAGCTTTCTTT
CDR3 protein: CASSLAVGSEAFF

D gene: TRBD2
J gene: TRBJ2-7
V gene: TRBV19
clone size: -
CDR3 DNA: TGTGCCAGTAGTATAGCAGGGACTAGATCTTTCGAGCAGTACTTC
CDR3 protein: CASSIAGTRSFEQYF

D gene: -
J gene: TRBJ1-2
V gene: TRBV14
clone size: once
CDR3 DNA: TGTGCCAGCAGCACCGGGCAGCATGCTAACTATGGCTACACCTTC
CDR3 protein: CASSTGQHANYGYTF

D gene: -
J gene: TRBJ2-7
V gene: TRBV5-1
clone size: -
CDR3 DNA: TGCGCCAGCAGCCCCTACTACGAGCAGTACTTC
CDR3 protein: CASSPYYEQYF

D gene: TRBD2
J gene: TRBJ2-5
V gene: TRBV4-2
clone size: -
CDR3 DNA: TGTGCCAGCAGCCAGTTAGCGGGAACGCATCAAGAGACCCAGTACTTC
CDR3 protein: CASSQLAGTHQETQYF

D gene: TRBD2
J gene: TRBJ2-7
V gene: TRBV6-5
clone size: medium-sized
CDR3 DNA: TGTGCCAGCAGTTACTTGGGTAGCGGGGGGGTGTACGAGCAGTACTTC
CDR3 protein: CASSYLGSGGVYEQYF

D gene: -
J gene: TRBJ2-1
V gene: TRBV7-3
clone size: -
CDR3 DNA: TGTGCCAGCAGCCCGACAGGTATCGACAATGAGCAGTTCTTC
CDR3 protein: CASSPTGIDNEQFF

D gene: -
J gene: TRBJ2-7
V gene: TRBV7-9
clone size: few
CDR3 DNA: TGTGCCAGCACGGTACCAGGCTCTACGTACGAGCAGTACTTC
CDR3 protein: CASTVPGSTYEQYF

D gene: TRBD2
J gene: TRBJ2-1
V gene: TRBV18
clone size: -
CDR3 DNA: TGTGCCAGCTCACTTAAAATAGCGGGAGGGCACAATGAGCAGTTCTTC
CDR3 protein: CASSLKIAGGHNEQFF

D gene: TRBD2
J gene: TRBJ2-3
V gene: TRBV4-3
clone size: -
CDR3 DNA: TGCGCCAGCAGCCAAGACCCGGTCATAGCGGGGGGGACAGATACGCAGTATTTT
CDR3 protein: CASSQDPVIAGGTDTQYF

D gene: -
J gene: TRBJ1-4
V gene: TRBV19
clone size: -
CDR3 DNA: TGTGCCAGTCAAAATAATGGAGCTAATGAAAAACTGTTTTTT
CDR3 protein: CASQNNGANEKLFF

D gene: TRBD1
J gene: TRBJ2-2
V gene: TRBV28
clone size: -
CDR3 DNA: TGTGCCAGCAGCCGACAGGGGCTGGGCACCGGGGAGCTGTTTTTT
CDR3 protein: CASSRQGLGTGELFF